Shown below are 27 T cell receptor beta chains from a single sample sequenced in a study of radiotherapy plus CTLA-4 blockade in lung cancer. The protocol was immunoSEQ multiplex PCR, while the TCRdb copy is restricted to in-frame clones and leaves out a portion. Of 45,000 to 55,000 clones in the sample, roughly 80% were seen once. The source material was peripheral blood, sampled from a patient treated with radiotherapy plus ipilimumab. The receptors here all came from a human donor with non-small cell lung cancer who had a partial response to radiotherapy plus ipilimumab.

The chain is built from TRBV25-1 and TRBJ2-2; tentative D call: TRBD2 (5 bases). Germline CDR1 MGHDK, CDR2 SYGVNS. The CDR3 covers 13 residues. V was clipped by 4 bases and J by 7 bases, with 10 bases between them. Here the CDR3 DNA reads TGTGCCAGCAGTGTCCGGGAATACGGGGAGCTGTTTTTT. This encodes CASSVREYGELFF.

The rearrangement uses TRBV7-2 and TRBJ2-3, with TRBD1 identical over 7 bases. This CDR3 contains 14 residues. V was clipped by 6 bases and J by 6 bases; unmatched bases: 9. Per the germline V gene, CDR1 is SGHTA and CDR2 is FQGNSA. DNA of the CDR3: TGTGCCAGCAGTCAACAGGGGCCCCCCGATACGCAGTATTTT. Protein product: CASSQQGPPDTQYF.

V gene TRBV7-2 combines with J gene TRBJ1-1; 8 nucleotides match TRBD1. Germline V gives CDR1 SGHTA, CDR2 FQGNSA. The J segment lost 10 bases and the V segment lost 3 bases, leaving 7 bases of the junction unmatched. The CDR3 is made up of 13 amino acids. CDR3 nucleotides: TGTGCCAGCAGCTTCCCGGACAGGGAAAGAGCTTTCTTT. This codes for CASSFPDRERAFF.

A word on this clone: Likely a read error: the CDR3 ends without its conserved phenylalanine or tryptophan. The CDR3 protein is CASSSLSLDRDGYTL. The CDR3 coding sequence is TGTGCCAGCAGCTCTCTATCCTTAGACAGGGATGGCTACACCCTC. The rearrangement uses TRBV5-4 and TRBJ1-2, with 7 bases matching TRBD1. This CDR3 contains 15 residues. With 3 bases clipped from V and 6 bases from J, the junction kept 11 bases outside the gene matches. Germline V CDR1 and CDR2: SGHNT, YYREEE (reference sequence).

The genes are TRBV12-5 and TRBJ1-5, with 12 bases fitting TRBD1. CDR3 size: 17 residues. With V trimmed by 6 bases and J by 1 base, 7 bases remained unmatched. Germline V lookup: CDR1 LGHNT, CDR2 FRNRAP. For the CDR3, the DNA is TGTGCTAGTGGCGGGGACAGGGGGCAGGGAAGCAATCAGCCCCAGCATTTT. Protein: CASGGDRGQGSNQPQHF.

About this clone: A much larger clone differs from this one at a single base, so this may be a read error. The rearrangement links TRBV7-2 to TRBJ1-5; 8 positions agree with TRBD1. V shed 5 bases and J 3 bases; nucleotides not matched to a gene: 3. The germline CDR1 and CDR2 sequences are SGHTA and FQGNSA. This CDR3 comprises 14 residues. CDR3 DNA sequence: TGTGCCAGCAGCCCGACAGGGGCCAATCAGCCCCAGCATTTT. This sequence encodes CASSPTGANQPQHF. Supplemented by reference TRBV7-2 and TRBJ1-5, the full variable domain reads GAGVSQSPSNKVTEKGKDVELRCDPISGHTALYWYRQSLGQGLEFLIYFQGNSAPDKSGLPSDRFSAERTGGSVSTLTIQRTQQEDSAVYLCASSPTGANQPQHFGDGTRLSIL.

The table lists this clone with a few counts. This rearrangement joins TRBV11-2 to TRBJ2-3; D gene unclear. Germline CDR1 and CDR2: SGHAT and FQNNGV. V dropped 4 bases and J dropped 1 base, with 9 bases sitting between them. The CDR3 has 14 residues. Written as DNA, the CDR3 is TGTGCCAGCAGCTCCCTACTACGCACAGATACGCAGTATTTT. Translation gives CASSSLLRTDTQYF.

The J gene is TRBJ2-5, the V gene TRBV19; D may be TRBD2 (5 bases). CDR3 length: 14 residues. The germline V gene has CDR1 LNHDA and CDR2 SQIVND (reference sequence). The V end was cut by 5 bases, the J end by 5 bases, with 15 bases between. The CDR3, as DNA: TGTGCCAGTAGTGCACTAGTGGGCTTGGAGACCCAGTACTTC. Its translation: CASSALVGLETQYF.

The rearrangement uses TRBV5-1 and TRBJ1-1; D is possibly TRBD1 (5 bases). V lost 4 bases to trimming and J lost 0 bases, with 13 bases between them. The CDR3 covers 15 residues. Per the germline V gene, CDR1 is SGHRS and CDR2 is YFSETQ. DNA of the CDR3: TGCGCCAGCAGCCAAACCCGACAGCTGAACACTGAAGCTTTCTTT. Amino acids: CASSQTRQLNTEAFF.

The chain joins TRBV6-5 to TRBJ2-5, with D perhaps TRBD2 (5 bases). V was cut by 0 bases and J by 5 bases, with 10 bases left in between. Germline loops: CDR1 MNHEY, CDR2 SVGAGI. This CDR3 spans 14 amino acids. The CDR3 DNA sequence: TGTGCCAGCAGTTACTCGGGCCGCGGGGAGACCCAGTACTTC. The encoded protein is CASSYSGRGETQYF.

V usage is TRBV4-2 and J usage is TRBJ2-7, with a weak D call TRBD2 (6 bases). Trimming removed 4 bases at V and 3 bases at J, with 13 bases between. This CDR3 spans 14 amino acids. Germline V gives CDR1 LGHNA, CDR2 YNFKEQ. The CDR3 here is CASSRDWGSYEQYF. DNA of the CDR3: TGTGCCAGCAGCCGGGACTGGGGGAGCTACGAGCAGTACTTC.

The chain links TRBV7-6 to TRBJ2-7, with D uncertain. The V end lost 5 bases, the J end lost 0 bases, and 11 bases lay between the germline ends. In germline, CDR1 is SGHVS, CDR2 FNYEAQ. The CDR3 is 14 residues long. The CDR3 DNA is TGTGCCAGCAGCATAGTGGAGAGCTCCTACGAGCAGTACTTC. Amino acids: CASSIVESSYEQYF.

The genes are TRBV6-1 and TRBJ1-2, with 7 bases that match TRBD1. This CDR3 has 14 residues. The germline V gene encodes CDR1 MNHNS and CDR2 SASEGT. V lost 5 bases and J lost 14; bases outside the gene matches: 17. Here the CDR3 DNA reads TGTGCCAGCAGTCCGGGACAGATCAGCTATGGCTCGACCTTC. It encodes CASSPGQISYGSTF.

J is TRBJ2-7 and V is TRBV15; D is possibly TRBD1 (5 bases). The CDR3 is made up of 14 amino acids. Per germline, CDR1 LNHNV and CDR2 YYDKDF (reference sequence). V lost 7 bases and J lost 1, with 14 bases in between. As DNA, the CDR3 is TGTGCCACCACCCCCACAGGAGAATCCTACGAGCAGTACTTC. It encodes CATTPTGESYEQYF.

This chain links TRBV27 with TRBJ2-7; 7 bases map to TRBD1. Trimming at V came to 4 bases and at J to 3 bases, leaving 9 bases not matched to a gene. Germline V gives CDR1 MNHEY, CDR2 SMNVEV (reference sequence). This CDR3 region has 15 residues. CDR3 sequence (DNA): TGTGCCAGCAGTTCTAGACAGGGAATGTACTACGAGCAGTACTTC. Its translation is CASSSRQGMYYEQYF.

The rearrangement links TRBV7-2 to TRBJ2-3; 12 positions agree with TRBD2. CDR3 length: 14 residues. Germline CDR1 reads SGHTA; CDR2 reads FQGNSA. The junction had 4 bases not matched to a gene; V was cut back by 5 bases and J by 7 bases. CDR3: CASSPSGGAYTQYF. CDR3 in DNA: TGTGCCAGCAGCCCTAGCGGGGGGGCGTATACGCAGTATTTT.

J is TRBJ2-7 and V is TRBV10-3, with 7 bases identical to TRBD1. Looked up from germline, CDR1 is ENHRY and CDR2 is SYGVKD. J was trimmed by 5 bases and V by 7 bases; bases with no gene match: 11. This CDR3 has 14 amino acids. The CDR3 loop is CAIKSQGSDNEQYF. Here the CDR3 DNA reads TGTGCCATCAAATCACAGGGGTCCGACAACGAGCAGTACTTC.

The chain has TRBV29-1 and TRBJ1-3, with D possibly TRBD1 on 5 matching bases. Trimming cost V 5 bases and J 4 bases, with 12 bases left between them. The CDR3 contains 13 residues. The germline CDR1 and CDR2 sequences are SQVTM and ANQGSEA. The DNA for the CDR3 is TGCAGCGTTCTCTGGCAGGGAGGAAACACCATATATTTT. Translation gives CSVLWQGGNTIYF.

The J gene is TRBJ1-2, the V gene TRBV7-9; 8 bases align to TRBD1. CDR1 is SEHNR, CDR2 FQNEAQ, per germline (reference sequence). The CDR3 is made up of 15 amino acids. V gave up 0 bases and J gave up 7 bases; unmatched junction bases: 7. The CDR3 bases are TGTGCCAGCAGCTTAGCGAGTGGACAGGGTGGTGGCTACACCTTC. It encodes CASSLASGQGGGYTF.

V is TRBV4-3 and J is TRBJ1-6, with a weak D call TRBD1 (5 bases). This CDR3 is 15 amino acids long. Between the trimmed V and J ends, which lost 0 bases and 7 bases, there was a span of 10 bases. In germline, CDR1 is LGHNA, CDR2 YSLEER. This chain's CDR3 is CASSQDGAVNSPLHF. DNA of the CDR3: TGCGCCAGCAGCCAAGATGGGGCGGTGAATTCACCCCTCCACTTT.

The gene calls are TRBV7-3 and TRBJ2-1, with D uncertain. The CDR3 loop spans 15 amino acids. Trimming removed 1 base from V and 0 bases from J, with 7 bases in between. Germline CDR1 is SGHTA and CDR2 is FQGTGA. The CDR3 sequence is CASSLNRASYNEQFF. CDR3 bases: TGTGCCAGCAGCTTAAACAGAGCCTCCTACAATGAGCAGTTCTTC.

The chain has TRBV5-4 and TRBJ2-3; 8 bases agree with TRBD2. V dropped 4 bases and J dropped 3; count of bases not matched to a gene: 10. The CDR3 is 16 amino acids. Germline CDR1 reads SGHNT; CDR2 reads YYREEE (reference sequence). CDR3: CASSDDVSGATDTQYF. In DNA form, the CDR3 reads TGTGCCAGCAGCGACGACGTTAGCGGGGCTACAGATACGCAGTATTTT.

The V gene is TRBV9, the J gene TRBJ1-1; 8 bases fit TRBD1. J was trimmed by 1 base and V by 4 bases; bases with no gene match: 3. This CDR3 spans 14 amino acids. CDR1 and CDR2 from the germline V gene are SGDLS and YYNGEE. CDR3 nucleotide sequence: TGTGCCAGCAGCTTGGGGACAGGGAACACTGAAGCTTTCTTT. Translated, it gives CASSLGTGNTEAFF.

The chain combines TRBV5-1 with TRBJ2-2, with TRBD2 matching 8 bases. Germline lookup yields CDR1 SGHRS and CDR2 YFSETQ. The CDR3 runs to 16 residues. Trimming took 3 bases from V and 5 from J; bases not matched to a gene: 9. The CDR3 protein is CASSWGLGMGTGELFF. The CDR3 nucleotides read TGCGCCAGCAGCTGGGGACTAGGAATGGGGACCGGGGAGCTGTTTTTT.

The rearrangement links TRBV5-1 to TRBJ1-3; 7 bases are shared with TRBD1. Per the germline V gene, CDR1 is SGHRS and CDR2 is YFSETQ. The CDR3 covers 15 residues. V gave up 5 bases and J gave up 4 bases; unmatched junction bases: 9. As DNA, the CDR3 is TGCGCCAGCAGTAAGGAGGGGGCTGAGGGAAACACCATATATTTT. As protein: CASSKEGAEGNTIYF. Using reference TRBV5-1 and TRBJ1-3 for the parts outside the CDR3, the full variable domain is KAGVTQTPRYLIKTRGQQVTLSCSPISGHRSVSWYQQTPGQGLQFLFEYFSETQRNKGNFPGRFSGRQFSNSRSEMNVSTLELGDSALYLCASSKEGAEGNTIYFGEGSWLTVV.

This clone was picked up a small number of times. V is TRBV7-9 and J is TRBJ1-1; D possibly corresponds to TRBD1 (5 bases). This CDR3 is 16 amino acids long. With 1 base removed from V and 1 base from J, the gap between germline ends came to 13 bases. Germline V gene data show CDR1 as SEHNR and CDR2 as FQNEAQ (reference sequence). Written as DNA, the CDR3 is TGTGCCAGCAGCTTAGGCGGGGGATGGGGGAACACTGAAGCTTTCTTT. Translating gives CASSLGGGWGNTEAFF.

This chain uses TRBV29-1 with TRBJ1-1; TRBD1 agrees at 7 bases. Germline trimming cut 4 bases from V and 4 bases from J; bases unmatched to any gene: 9. This CDR3 is built from 14 residues. The V gene's germline CDR1 is SQVTM and CDR2 ANQGSEA. Here the CDR3 DNA reads TGCAGCGTTGGCGAGGGGGCCGGGTCCACTGAAGCTTTCTTT. Translated: CSVGEGAGSTEAFF.